The 17 T cell receptor beta chains reported below all come from one sample, sequenced in a study of blood T cell repertoires in COVID-19. Generated by immunoSEQ multiplex PCR, the TCRdb table keeps only in-frame clones and is missing some. The sample lists fewer than 35,000 clones, roughly 84% seen once, with approximately 13% in the top ten. Sequencing used peripheral blood. The source of these receptors is a human donor in a cohort sampled during active COVID-19. The donor label of this sample is uncertain.

The V and J genes are TRBV10-1 and TRBJ1-2, with D possibly being TRBD1 (6 bases). This CDR3 comprises 15 residues. Trimming removed 3 bases at V and 7 bases at J, with 18 bases between. Germline lookup yields CDR1 WNHNN and CDR2 SYGVQD (reference sequence). The CDR3 region has the DNA TGCGCCAGCAGTGAAAATTCGCGGGGGGCTCCTGGCTACACCTTC. Translated: CASSENSRGAPGYTF.

CDR3 DNA sequence: TGCGCCAGCAGCCAAAGGGTTAGCGGGGACCAAGAGACCCAGTACTTC. Translated: CASSQRVSGDQETQYF. V is TRBV4-1 and J is TRBJ2-5; 8 positions match TRBD2. Germline V gene data show CDR1 as MGHRA and CDR2 as YSYEKL. The CDR3 runs to 16 residues. The junction had 5 bases not matched to a gene; V was cut back by 2 bases and J by 0 bases.

The rearrangement joins TRBV9 to TRBJ2-1, with 8 nucleotides matching TRBD1. After removal of 4 bases from V and 0 bases from J, the junction contained 9 bases not matched to a gene. CDR1 SGDLS and CDR2 YYNGEE come from the germline V gene. The CDR3 is made up of 17 amino acids. The CDR3 spells CASSPRQGASSYNEQFF. The CDR3 region has the DNA TGTGCCAGCAGCCCGCGTCAGGGGGCTTCCTCCTACAATGAGCAGTTCTTC. Filled out from reference TRBV9 and TRBJ2-1, the complete variable domain reads DSGVTQTPKHLITATGQRVTLRCSPRSGDLSVYWYQQSLDQGLQFLIQYYNGEERAKGNILERFSAQQFPDLHSELNLSSLELGDSALYFCASSPRQGASSYNEQFFGPGTRLTVL.

The gene calls are TRBV5-8 and TRBJ2-2, with 10 bases fitting TRBD1. The CDR3 covers 16 residues. With V trimmed by 4 bases and J by 0 bases, 3 bases remained unmatched. In germline, CDR1 is SGHTS, CDR2 YDEGEE. Here the CDR3 reads CASSPGTGANTGELFF. As DNA, the CDR3 is TGTGCCAGCAGCCCCGGGACAGGGGCGAACACCGGGGAGCTGTTTTTT.

The genes are TRBV4-3 and TRBJ1-1; D ambiguous. The CDR3 consists of 14 residues. Germline CDR1 is LGHNA and CDR2 is YSLEER. Trimming left V 0 bases short and J 11 bases short, with 16 bases between. The CDR3 spells CASSQELSVGEAFF. The CDR3 region has the DNA TGCGCCAGCAGCCAAGAGTTGTCAGTCGGGGAGGCTTTCTTT.

The V call is TRBV7-2, the J call TRBJ2-2; possibly TRBD2 for D (6 bases). This CDR3 is 16 amino acids long. V was cut by 5 bases and J by 7 bases, with 20 bases left in between. Looked up from germline, CDR1 is SGHTA and CDR2 is FQGNSA. The CDR3 bases are TGTGCCAGCAGCCTGTCCCGGGACTTGGATGGCGGGGAGCTGTTTTTT. This codes for CASSLSRDLDGGELFF.

J is TRBJ2-3 and V is TRBV11-2; 16 bases fit TRBD2. V shed 7 bases, J shed 0 bases, and the junction held 4 bases outside the gene matches. The CDR3 length is 17 residues. Germline CDR1 and CDR2: SGHAT and FQNNGV. DNA for the CDR3: TGTGCCAGCACCACGGGACTAGCGGGGGGGAGCACAGATACGCAGTATTTT. Its translation is CASTTGLAGGSTDTQYF.

This clone was observed a handful of times. This chain connects TRBV2 to TRBJ2-5, with 9 bases identical to TRBD2. J lost 4 bases, V lost 3 bases, and 6 bases had no gene match. Germline CDR1 SNHLY, CDR2 FYNNEI. The length of the CDR3 is 15 residues. In DNA, the CDR3 is TGTGCCAGCAGTGAGCTAGCGGGGATGGCAGAGACCCAGTACTTC. This sequence encodes CASSELAGMAETQYF.

The chain uses TRBV7-8 and TRBJ2-3; TRBD2 agrees at 12 bases. V trimming: 0 bases; J trimming: 0 bases; junction bases outside the gene matches: 4. The CDR3 has 18 amino acids. Germline CDR1 reads SGHVS; CDR2 reads FQNEAQ. The CDR3 reads CASSLALAGGLSTDTQYF. DNA for the CDR3: TGTGCCAGCAGCTTAGCCCTAGCGGGGGGGCTTAGCACAGATACGCAGTATTTT.

The chain has TRBV7-2 and TRBJ1-5; no clear D gene. The CDR3 contains 14 residues. The V end was cut by 3 bases, the J end by 3 bases, with 9 bases between. CDR1 and CDR2 from the germline V gene are SGHTA and FQGNSA. CDR3: CASSLEGYNQPQHF. In DNA form, the CDR3 reads TGTGCCAGCAGCTTGGAGGGTTACAATCAGCCCCAGCATTTT.

The gene calls are TRBV7-3 and TRBJ2-1; D remains ambiguous. The CDR3 contains 13 residues. Germline assignment: CDR1 SGHTA and CDR2 FQGTGA. V was shortened by 0 bases and J by 4 bases, with 4 bases between the two germline ends. The CDR3 DNA reads TGTGCCAGCAGCTTAACCTCGTACAATGAGCAGTTCTTC. Its translation: CASSLTSYNEQFF.

The chain links TRBV6-5 to TRBJ2-1, with TRBD2 matching over 7 bases. Germline lookup yields CDR1 MNHEY and CDR2 SVGAGI. The CDR3 totals 12 residues. J gave up 9 bases and V 5 bases, and 4 bases lay outside the gene matches. CDR3 in DNA: TGTGCCAGCAGTCAAAGGGAGGGTGAGCAGTTCTTC. As protein: CASSQREGEQFF.

This chain uses TRBV18 with TRBJ1-5; D remains ambiguous. The V gene's germline CDR1 is KGHSH and CDR2 LQKENI. V lost 0 bases and J 3 bases, leaving 12 bases between the germline ends. The CDR3 consists of 16 residues. The CDR3 region has the DNA TGTGCCAGCTCACCACCTTCAGGCAGGAACAATCAGCCCCAGCATTTT. Encoded protein: CASSPPSGRNNQPQHF.

This sequence joins TRBV12-3 or TRBV12-4 and TRBJ2-2; D gene uncertain. CDR3 length: 12 residues. V was pared by 6 bases and J by 6 bases, with 8 bases between. CDR3 protein: CASRLDPGELFF. The CDR3 nucleotides are TGTGCCAGCAGGCTAGATCCCGGGGAGCTGTTTTTT.

This clone turned up a few times. This chain's CDR3 is CASSQEANTEAFF. CDR3 nucleotides: TGCGCCAGCAGCCAAGAGGCGAACACTGAAGCTTTCTTT. The chain combines TRBV4-1 with TRBJ1-1; no clear D. V lost 0 bases and J lost 1, with 3 bases in between. The V gene's germline CDR1 is MGHRA and CDR2 YSYEKL. The CDR3 consists of 13 residues.

This clone was counted only a few times. J is TRBJ1-4 and V is TRBV7-9; 7 nucleotides match TRBD1. The CDR3 consists of 15 residues. V was clipped by 9 bases and J by 4 bases; unmatched bases: 11. Germline CDR1 reads SEHNR; CDR2 reads FQNEAQ (reference sequence). The CDR3 DNA is TGTGCCAGTCAGACAGGGTTTACACTTAATGAAAAACTGTTTTTT. It yields the protein CASQTGFTLNEKLFF.

The table lists this clone with a count of one. The chain joins TRBV5-4 to TRBJ2-5; the D gene is possibly TRBD1 (7 bases). Germline values: CDR1 SGHNT, CDR2 YYREEE (reference sequence). This CDR3 spans 17 amino acids. Trimming stripped 4 bases from V and 5 bases from J, with 24 bases between. CDR3 coding DNA: TGTGCCAGCAGCGCAACCGCAGGGGGGCGGGCCGGGGAGACCCAGTACTTC. Its protein is CASSATAGGRAGETQYF.